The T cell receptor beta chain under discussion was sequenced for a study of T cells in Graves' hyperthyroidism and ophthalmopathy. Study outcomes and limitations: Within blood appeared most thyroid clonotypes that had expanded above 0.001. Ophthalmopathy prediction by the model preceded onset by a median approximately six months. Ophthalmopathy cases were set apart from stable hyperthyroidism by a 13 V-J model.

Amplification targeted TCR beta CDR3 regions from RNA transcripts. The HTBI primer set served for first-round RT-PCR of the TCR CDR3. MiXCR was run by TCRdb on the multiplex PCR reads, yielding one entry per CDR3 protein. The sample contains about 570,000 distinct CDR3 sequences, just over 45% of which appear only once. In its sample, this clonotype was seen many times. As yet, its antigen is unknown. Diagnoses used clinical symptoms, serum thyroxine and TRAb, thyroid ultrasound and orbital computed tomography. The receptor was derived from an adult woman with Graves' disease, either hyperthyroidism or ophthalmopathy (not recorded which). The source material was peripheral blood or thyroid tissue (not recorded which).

The CDR3 coding sequence is TGCAGTGCCCTGGGACAGGGGGCTCAGCCCCAGCATTTT. Protein sequence: CSALGQGAQPQHF. The V call is TRBV20-1, the J call TRBJ1-5; TRBD1 matches 12 bases. The CDR3 sequence is 13 residues long. CDR1 and CDR2 (germline): DFQATT, SNEGSKA (reference sequence). After removal of 6 bases from V and 6 bases from J, the junction contained 3 bases not matched to a gene.